Sequencing of this TCR beta chain was carried out in a study of T cells after posttransplantation cyclophosphamide. The V and J ends lost 5 bases and 4 bases respectively, with 11 bases between them. CDR1 and CDR2 from the germline V gene are PRHDT and FYEKMQ (reference sequence). This CDR3 has 13 residues. This clone occurred a few times. Its antigen is unidentified. Treatment was busulfan-fludarabine conditioning, a marrow graft, and cyclophosphamide on days +3 and +4. Study results and caveats: TRB overlap between skin or GI tissue T cells and blood was limited.

Generated by immunoSEQ multiplex PCR, the TCRdb table keeps only in-frame clones and is missing some. The sample lists approximately 17,000 clones, 60% to 80% occurring once. This sequence was found in a female patient aged 40-49 years who received an allogeneic stem cell transplant from a related donor, was CMV-positive, and had no GVHD. Some of the T cells may derive from the graft donor. The sequencing here drew on CD8+ T cells sorted from PBMCs, taken approximately 1,900 days after a stem cell transplant with posttransplant cyclophosphamide. The chain recombines TRBV13 with TRBJ1-2; a possible D gene is TRBD1 (6 bases). The CDR3 bases are TGTGCCAGCAGCACAGGGACCGTCTATGGCTACACCTTC. The encoded protein is CASSTGTVYGYTF.